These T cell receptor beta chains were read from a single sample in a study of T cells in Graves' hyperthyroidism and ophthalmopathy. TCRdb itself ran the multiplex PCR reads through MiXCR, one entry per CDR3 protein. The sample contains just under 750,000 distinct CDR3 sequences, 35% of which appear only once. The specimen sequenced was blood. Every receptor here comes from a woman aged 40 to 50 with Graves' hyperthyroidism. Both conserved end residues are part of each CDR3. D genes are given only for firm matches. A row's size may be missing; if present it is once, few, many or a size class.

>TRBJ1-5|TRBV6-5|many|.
CASRWDNQPQHF
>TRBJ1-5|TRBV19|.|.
CASSIRVSNQPQHF
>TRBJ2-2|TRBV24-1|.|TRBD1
CGAEGASLINTGELFF
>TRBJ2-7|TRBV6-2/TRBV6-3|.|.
CASREGLTYEQYF
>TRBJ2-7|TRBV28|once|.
CANSFRYEQYF
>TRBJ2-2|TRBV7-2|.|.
CASSWGAELFF
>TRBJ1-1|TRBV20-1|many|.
CSARVGEGAFF
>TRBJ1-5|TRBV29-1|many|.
CSVEYSAGQPQHF
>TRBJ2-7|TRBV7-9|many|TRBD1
CASSPRDRAYEQYF
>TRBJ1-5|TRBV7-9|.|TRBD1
CASSSGQGSSLQPQHF